This TCR beta chain was identified during a study of long-term antiretroviral therapy in people with HIV. Study outcomes and limitations: Pre-ART clonal expansions dominated every time point's repertoire.

On this clone itself: Its specificity is not known.

They ran version v3.0 of the immunoSEQ assay at survey level. The data were produced by immunoSEQ multiplex PCR, yet TCRdb's version contains in-frame clones alone and is incomplete. In the table there are 26,000 or so clones, nearly 95% of which are singletons. No donor had fewer than one pre-ART PBMC sample or fewer than two post-ART PBMC samples. Sequences were derived from unsorted PBMCs, sampled 6.2 years after starting antiretroviral therapy. The source of this sequence is a man aged 35 to 55 with HIV.

The CDR3 protein is CASSLVGRAAGEQYF. The CDR3 bases are TGTGCCAGCAGCTTAGTGGGCAGGGCAGCCGGCGAGCAGTACTTC. The V gene is TRBV11-3, the J gene TRBJ2-7, with a tentative D call TRBD1 (5 bases). The CDR3 is 15 amino acids. Germline lookup yields CDR1 SGHNT and CDR2 YENEEA. The ends were cut back, 1 base at V and 6 bases at J, with 16 bases in the middle.